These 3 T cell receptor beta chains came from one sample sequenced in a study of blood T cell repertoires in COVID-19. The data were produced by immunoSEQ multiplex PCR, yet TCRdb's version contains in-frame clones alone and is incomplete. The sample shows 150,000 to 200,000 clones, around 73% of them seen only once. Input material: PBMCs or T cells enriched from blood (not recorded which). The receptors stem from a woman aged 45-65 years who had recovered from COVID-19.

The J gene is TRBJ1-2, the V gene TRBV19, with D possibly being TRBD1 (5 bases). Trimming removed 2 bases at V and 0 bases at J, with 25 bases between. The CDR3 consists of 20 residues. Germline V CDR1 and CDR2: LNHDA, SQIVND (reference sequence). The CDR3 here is CASSIWADGAKRGSNYGYTF. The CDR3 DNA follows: TGTGCCAGTAGTATATGGGCGGATGGCGCGAAGCGGGGCTCTAACTATGGCTACACCTTC.

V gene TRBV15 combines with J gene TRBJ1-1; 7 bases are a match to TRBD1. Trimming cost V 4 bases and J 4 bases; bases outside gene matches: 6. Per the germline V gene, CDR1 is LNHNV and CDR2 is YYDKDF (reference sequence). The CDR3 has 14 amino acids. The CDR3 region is CATSTRQGGTEAFF. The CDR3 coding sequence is TGTGCCACCAGCACCCGACAGGGAGGCACTGAAGCTTTCTTT.

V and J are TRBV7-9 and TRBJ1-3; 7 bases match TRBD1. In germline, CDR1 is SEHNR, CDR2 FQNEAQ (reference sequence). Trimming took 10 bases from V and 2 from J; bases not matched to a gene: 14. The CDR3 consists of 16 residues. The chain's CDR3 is CANARSGTEAGNTIYF. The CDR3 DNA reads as TGTGCCAACGCTCGCTCGGGGACAGAGGCTGGAAACACCATATATTTT.